The present T cell receptor (beta chain) was sequenced within a study of T cells in Graves' hyperthyroidism and ophthalmopathy. The table lists this clonotype with many counts. What it binds is not known. Based on clinical symptoms, serum thyroxine and TRAb, thyroid ultrasound and orbital computed tomography, diagnoses were reached. PBMCs were obtained from under 13 ml fresh peripheral blood. Amplification targeted TCR beta CDR3 regions from RNA transcripts. The TCR CDR3 was amplified in a first-round RT-PCR using the HTBI primer set. MiXCR was run by TCRdb on the multiplex PCR reads, yielding one entry per CDR3 protein. The sample lists 660,000 or so distinct CDR3 sequences; roughly 20% were seen once. The germline V gene has CDR1 SEHNR and CDR2 FQNEAQ (reference sequence). Trimming removed 5 bases from V and 0 bases from J, with 17 bases in between. CDR3 length equals 16 residues. General study points: It was a median 6.5 months before onset that the model predicted ophthalmopathy. Most thyroid clonotypes that were expanded above 0.001 also turned up in blood.

J is TRBJ2-7 and V is TRBV7-9, with D perhaps matching TRBD1 or TRBD2 (5 bases each). Material for sequencing was blood. This receptor was identified in a man aged 25-45 years with Graves' ophthalmopathy. The CDR3 region is CASSLPGRKSSYEQYF. In DNA form, the CDR3 reads TGTGCCAGCAGCCTACCGGGACGGAAGAGCTCCTACGAGCAGTACTTC.